This T cell receptor (beta chain) derives from a study of blood T cell repertoires in COVID-19 (dated by TCRdb to between 2020 and 2021). About the investigation overall: The collaborator samples originated in the United States, Italy and Spain and spanned the acute and convalescent phases of COVID-19. Samples came from the ongoing ImmuneRACE study (first 160 participants) plus 1,254 subjects from 6 global collaborators. The repertoires were released in a freely available public database intended as a resource for research on the immune response to SARS-CoV-2. The dataset comprised deeply sampled blood TCRbeta repertoires from subjects exposed to, actively infected with, or recovered from COVID-19. HLA class I and class II types, where available, came from metadata supplied by the sample provider rather than from assay-based typing. The material from the prospective study consisted of cDNA or gDNA derived from T cells, B-cell-depleted T cells, or PBMCs. Nearly every sample came with metadata listing a de-identified subject ID, COVID-19 status, age in years and sex. Study-level results and caveats: Clinical and demographic metadata were provided uncurated, with the amount varying by source and participant.

A remark on this clone: Its binding antigen is unknown. No qualities accompany the bases; no much larger clone lies one base away.

Collaborating institutions collected whole blood in K2EDTA tubes following their own protocols. For TCRbeta analysis, collaborator samples were shipped as frozen whole blood, as isolated PBMCs, or as DNA extracted from either sample type. V is cut back by 4 bases and J by 6 bases, with 7 bases in the junction unmatched. The CDR3 goes from the cysteine to the phenylalanine over 14 residues. Left in the record is the CDR3 DNA by itself, 42 bases read in frame from the first base. According to the germline V gene, CDR1 reads SGDLS and CDR2 reads YYNGEE. TCRbeta CDR3 regions were amplified from genomic DNA using the immunoSEQ Assay, a bias-controlled multiplex PCR. The study's processing was this. The number of nucleated cells in each sample was estimated by amplification of reference gene primers within the assay. Sequence reads were collapsed and filtered to measure the absolute abundance of every unique TCRbeta CDR3 rearrangement. For each sample, productive Simpson clonality was calculated as the square root of Simpson's diversity index over productive rearrangements. The table was pulled from immuneACCESS by TCRdb, which kept in-frame rearrangements only. Such tables lose some clones; where checked, under half of the loss comes from unresolved V genes, and the rest has no known cause. That table gives V, J and clone size, and the DNA gave D and trimming. This sample is represented by over 120,000 clones; 70% to 85% of them were singletons. The ten largest clones take up about 10% of the sample.

This chain joins TRBV9 to TRBJ2-3; TRBD2 matches 8 bases in the middle. The sample taken for sequencing was peripheral blood. This clonotype was obtained from a man between 60 and 70 years old with active or convalescent COVID-19. The DNA is as follows: TGTGCCAGCAGCATCAGGACTAGCCTGGATACGCAGTATTTT. Its translation is CASSIRTSLDTQYF.